The clone carrying this TCR beta chain was counted between two and nine times. Arm-PCR with iRepertoire HTBI primers amplified the CDR3 regions for these TCR beta libraries. In TCRdb, the multiplex PCR reads were re-called with MiXCR into one record per CDR3 protein. The sample lists approximately 350,000 distinct CDR3 sequences; 20% to 25% were seen once. Specified time point: persistent/refractory GD, antithyroid drugs over 5 years with positive TRAb. From PBMCs, RNA was extracted and then used to make the TCR library. The sample originates from a study of regulatory T cells in long-lasting Graves disease. The trim removed 5 bases at V and 1 base at J, leaving 1 base unmatched. The germline V gene has CDR1 LNHNV and CDR2 YYDKDF (reference sequence). CDR3 length equals 13 residues.

The material was peripheral blood mononuclear cells (PBMCs), obtained when the disease was refractory, from a patient treated with antithyroid drugs. The clonotype was recovered from a woman aged 40 to 50 with Graves disease. V gene TRBV15 combines with J gene TRBJ1-1; 7 positions agree with TRBD1. The CDR3 loop is CATSPGGNTEAFF. Here the CDR3 DNA reads TGTGCCACCAGCCCAGGGGGGAACACTGAAGCTTTCTTT.